Listed below are T cell receptor beta chains from one sample, sequenced in a study of regulatory T cells in long-lasting Graves disease. TCRdb reanalysed the multiplex PCR reads using MiXCR and keeps one entry per CDR3 protein. The table shows some 370,000 distinct CDR3 sequences, with roughly 24% occurring only once. Specimen: peripheral blood mononuclear cells (PBMCs), collected when the disease was refractory, from a patient treated with antithyroid drugs. The receptors shown here come from a woman in her 40s with Graves disease. The CDR3 runs from the conserved cysteine through the conserved F or W. A D gene is named only where the DNA matches it firmly. Not all rows give a size; the values are once, few, many and, for expanded clones, a class.

j_gene,v_gene,d_gene,abundance,CDR3nt,CDR3aa
TRBJ2-7,TRBV28,-,many,TGTGCCAGCAGGTACAACAGGAGGAGCTCCTACGAGCAGTACTTC,CASRYNRRSSYEQYF
TRBJ2-7,TRBV27,TRBD1,many,TGTGCCAGCAGTTCCCGGACAGGGACGTGGTACGAGCAGTACTTC,CASSSRTGTWYEQYF
TRBJ2-7,TRBV20-1,-,-,TGCAGTGCTCAGCCCGGGCCCTCCTACGAGCAGTACTTC,CSAQPGPSYEQYF
TRBJ2-3,TRBV24-1,-,-,TGTGCCACCAGTGACACCGGGGACGCCACAGATACGCAGTATTTT,CATSDTGDATDTQYF
TRBJ2-7,TRBV24-1,-,-,TGTGCCACCAGTGACGCCGGGCTAGCGAACGAGCAGTACTTC,CATSDAGLANEQYF
TRBJ1-1,TRBV6-1,-,many,TGTGCCAGCAGTCCAGACGAAGCCACTGAAGCTTTCTTT,CASSPDEATEAFF
TRBJ2-3,TRBV7-9,-,-,TGTGCCAGCAGCTTATCGCGGGATGGTCCGGATACGCAGTATTTT,CASSLSRDGPDTQYF
TRBJ2-7,TRBV27,-,-,TGTGCCAGCAGTTTATCTTCTGGACAAGGCTACGAGCAGTACTTC,CASSLSSGQGYEQYF
TRBJ2-1,TRBV7-8,TRBD2,few,TGTGCCAGCAGCCCCGGGACTAGCGGGACTAGGAATGAGCAGTTCTTC,CASSPGTSGTRNEQFF
TRBJ2-4,TRBV28,-,many,TGTGCCAGCAGTTTAACGGGACTCAAAAACATTCAGTACTTC,CASSLTGLKNIQYF
TRBJ2-7,TRBV27,TRBD1,few,TGTGCCAGCAGTCCATACACTGGACAGGTCTCCTACGAGCAGTACTTC,CASSPYTGQVSYEQYF
TRBJ2-3,TRBV28,-,-,TGTGCCAGCAGTTCCCCCCGCCACGCAGGTTCCCTCACAGATACGCAGTATTTT,CASSSPRHAGSLTDTQYF
TRBJ1-1,TRBV28,-,many,TGTGCCAGCAGTGGAGGGTGGGCTTTCTTT,CASSGGWAFF
TRBJ2-5,TRBV20-1,TRBD2,-,TGCAGTGCTAGACCTTGGACTAGCGGGAGGACCGGGGAGACCCAGTACTTC,CSARPWTSGRTGETQYF
TRBJ2-7,TRBV7-8,-,many,TGTGCCAGCAGCCTGATCAACTACGAGCAGTACTTC,CASSLINYEQYF
TRBJ1-1,TRBV7-9,-,-,TGTGCCAGCAGCTTAGGGGGGCAGGGGGCTTTCTTT,CASSLGGQGAFF
TRBJ1-2,TRBV28,-,few,TGTGCCAGCAGTTTATTCCTACAGGGATCGAAAGGCTACACCTTC,CASSLFLQGSKGYTF
TRBJ2-1,TRBV29-1,-,-,TGCAGCCATTCGGGGCTAAACAATGAGCAGTTCTTC,CSHSGLNNEQFF
TRBJ2-7,TRBV5-1,TRBD1,-,TGCGCCAGCAGCTTGGGTGGGACAGGGGGCAGCGAGCAGTACTTC,CASSLGGTGGSEQYF
TRBJ2-5,TRBV7-9,-,-,TGTGCCAGCAGCCCGGGGGAGTTTCCCGAGACCCAGTACTTC,CASSPGEFPETQYF
TRBJ2-7,TRBV20-1,-,few,TGCAGTGCAATAGGGGCCGGGTACGAGCAGTACTTC,CSAIGAGYEQYF
TRBJ2-7,TRBV20-1,-,few,TGCAGTGCTGCGGGACAGAAAACACCCTACGAGCAGTACTTC,CSAAGQKTPYEQYF
TRBJ2-1,TRBV7-3,TRBD2,few,TGTGCCAGCAGCCTATGGACTAGCGGGAGAAATGAGCAGTTCTTC,CASSLWTSGRNEQFF
TRBJ2-7,TRBV6-1,-,few,TGTGCCAGCAGGCGGCAAAGGGAAACCTACGAGCAGTACTTC,CASRRQRETYEQYF
TRBJ2-2,TRBV7-9,-,-,TGTGCCAGCAGCGACACGCTGAACACCGGGGAGCTGTTTTTT,CASSDTLNTGELFF
TRBJ2-5,TRBV28,-,many,TGTGCCAGCAGTTTACCCCGGAGGAGGCGTCCGCAAGAGACCCAGTACTTC,CASSLPRRRRPQETQYF
TRBJ2-5,TRBV9,TRBD1,many,TGTGCCAGCAGCTCCTTGGTGGGGACAGGGTTTGCGACCCAGTACTTC,CASSSLVGTGFATQYF
TRBJ2-5,TRBV20-1,-,many,TGCAGTGCTATCTTAGAGACCCAGTACTTC,CSAILETQYF
TRBJ1-5,TRBV19,TRBD1,-,TGTGCCAGTAGTATCCCGACAGGGGGCTGGAATCAGCCCCAGCATTTT,CASSIPTGGWNQPQHF
TRBJ2-1,TRBV7-8,TRBD2,-,TGTGCCAGCGAGGTGGGACTAGCGTCCAGTCGGTACTACAATGAGCAGTTCTTC,CASEVGLASSRYYNEQFF
TRBJ2-2,TRBV6-2/TRBV6-3,TRBD2,-,TGTGCCAGCAGTTACCCCCGGAGTAGCGGGATACGGCTCGTCGGGGAGCTGTTTTTT,CASSYPRSSGIRLVGELFF
TRBJ2-5,TRBV4-1,TRBD2,few,TGCGCCAGCAGCCAAGAGGGAATACTAGCGGGTGTTCGAGAGACCCAGTACTTC,CASSQEGILAGVRETQYF
TRBJ1-4,TRBV12-3/TRBV12-4,-,many,TGTGCCAGCAGTTTTCAACAGACTAATGAAAAACTGTTTTTT,CASSFQQTNEKLFF
TRBJ1-4,TRBV28,-,many,TGTGCCAGCAGCTCGGACGGAGAAAAACTGTTTTTT,CASSSDGEKLFF
TRBJ2-7,TRBV28,TRBD1,many,TGTGCCAGCAGCCTCGACAGGGTACGATACGAGCAGTACTTC,CASSLDRVRYEQYF
TRBJ1-1,TRBV30,-,-,TGTGCCTGGGGGAACACTGTAGCTTTCTTT,CAWGNTVAFF